This T cell receptor (beta chain) emerged from a study of regulatory T cells in long-lasting Graves disease. The CDR3 length is 15 residues. Per the germline V gene, CDR1 is SEHNR and CDR2 is FQNEAQ (reference sequence). Sequencing libraries for TCR beta were prepared with iRepertoire HTBI primers and Arm-PCR of CDR3 regions. TCRdb independently ran MiXCR on the multiplex PCR reads; one entry per CDR3 protein. The sample yields fewer than 650,000 distinct CDR3 sequences, more than 15% seen once. This clonotype was seen repeatedly, ten times or more. Its antigen is currently unknown. Germline is not matched at one junction end, which may reflect a read error. The time point here: newly diagnosed GD, antithyroid drugs for less than 3 months. Extracted PBMC RNA gave rise to the TCR library. Study-level points and caveats: Persistent disease preferred TRBV28, TRBJ1-2 and TRBJ2-5; new disease, TRBV20-1 and TRBJ2-1.

These records were also assigned to another study, of T cells in Graves' hyperthyroidism and ophthalmopathy. That publication notes: Primed by the HTBI set, a first-round RT-PCR was run on the TCR CDR3.

The chain recombines TRBV7-9 with TRBJ1-1; 7 bases are shared with TRBD1. The origin of this receptor is a man younger than 35 with Graves disease. The material was peripheral blood mononuclear cells (PBMCs), obtained at new diagnosis, from a patient treated with antithyroid drugs. CDR3 amino acids: CASTLLGQANTEAFF. The DNA of the CDR3 is TGTGCCAGCACCTTACTCGGACAGGCTAACACTGAAGCTTTCTTT. Variable domain in full (rest from reference TRBV7-9 and TRBJ1-1): DTGVSQNPRHKITKRGQNVTFRCDPISEHNRLYWYRQTLGQGPEFLTYFQNEAQLEKSRLLSDRFSAERPKGSFSTLEIQRTEQGDSAMYLCASTLLGQANTEAFFGQGTRLTVV.